These T cell receptor beta chains were read from a single sample in a study of cytomegalovirus exposure and HLA in healthy donors. TCRdb's table, derived via immunoSEQ multiplex PCR, lists solely in-frame clones and lacks some. The profile shows 110,000 or so clones, 65% to 80% of them singletons. Sequencing input: PBMCs. The receptors stem from a man aged 18-30 years in good health and CMV-seropositive. Both conserved end residues are part of each CDR3. D genes are given only for firm matches. Clone size is given for some rows only: seen once, a few or many times, or a class if the clone is expanded.

>TRBV6-1|TRBJ2-3|TRBD2|.
TGTGCCAGCTGGAGCGGGGGGGCCCCAGATACGCAGTATTTT
CASWSGGAPDTQYF
>TRBV2|TRBJ2-1|.|.
TGTGCCAGCAGGAGGGTAGGGGGGGGGAATGAGCAGTTCTTC
CASRRVGGGNEQFF
>TRBV29-1|TRBJ2-7|TRBD1|.
TGCAGCGTGAAGCCCACAGGGGGGAGCTACGAGCAGTACTTC
CSVKPTGGSYEQYF
>TRBV11-2|TRBJ2-1|.|once
TGTGCCAGCAGCTTAGAAAGATTAGCAAATGAGCAGTTCTTC
CASSLERLANEQFF
>TRBV7-9|TRBJ1-2|.|.
TGTGCCAGCAGCTTAGGTGGGGCGATCTATGGCTACACCTTC
CASSLGGAIYGYTF
>TRBV7-6|TRBJ2-7|.|.
TGTGCCAGCAGCCCTGGGCTTACAGGAGCGTACGAGCAGTACTTC
CASSPGLTGAYEQYF
>TRBV19|TRBJ1-1|.|.
TGTGCCAGTAGAGTGCGGGGGGCTCACATAATTAACACTGAAGCTTTCTTT
CASRVRGAHIINTEAFF
>TRBV29-1|TRBJ1-2|.|.
TGCAGCGTGGACGCCTTTGGGCTGACAGCGCTCTATGGCTACACCTTC
CSVDAFGLTALYGYTF
>TRBV5-6|TRBJ2-7|TRBD2|.
TGTGCCAGCAGCTTGGTCGAGACTAGCGGGAGGATGCAGTACTTC
CASSLVETSGRMQYF
>TRBV29-1|TRBJ2-2|.|.
TGCAGCGTTGAGGGGTCTAGGGGCACCGGGGAGCTGTTTTTT
CSVEGSRGTGELFF
>TRBV5-1|TRBJ2-7|.|.
TGCGCCAGCAGCCTACAAACGGGGGAGTACGAGCAGTACTTC
CASSLQTGEYEQYF
>TRBV9|TRBJ2-5|.|.
TGTGCCAGCAGCGTAGGCGGGGGCGGGGGAGAAGAGACCCAGTACTTC
CASSVGGGGGEETQYF
>TRBV10-3|TRBJ2-5|TRBD1|few
TGTGCCATCAGTCTGGACAGGGGAATCCAAGAGACCCAGTACTTC
CAISLDRGIQETQYF
>TRBV9|TRBJ2-5|TRBD1|.
TGTGCCAGCAGCGTAGACTACAGGGGTGACGAGACCCAGTACTTC
CASSVDYRGDETQYF
>TRBV2|TRBJ2-2|.|.
TGTGCCAGCGGGCCTCCGAACACCGGGGAGCTGTTTTTT
CASGPPNTGELFF
>TRBV19|TRBJ1-2|TRBD1|.
TGTGCCAGTAGTTCTTCGGACAGGGGTGATGGCTACACCTTC
CASSSSDRGDGYTF
>TRBV18|TRBJ1-1|.|once
TGTGCCAGCTCACCACTAAACTCTTTGAGGAACACTGAAGCTTTCTTT
CASSPLNSLRNTEAFF
>TRBV6-5|TRBJ1-4|.|.
TGTGCCAGCAGCCCCGGGACGGGAGGAAATTTGAAACTGTTTTTT
CASSPGTGGNLKLFF
>TRBV10-3|TRBJ2-1|TRBD1|.
TGTGCCATCAGCGCCGGGACAGGGAGCTGGTATGAGCAGTTCTTC
CAISAGTGSWYEQFF
>TRBV6-6|TRBJ1-5|TRBD1|.
TGTGCCAGCAGTTACCCGGGGACAGCTGATCAGCCCCAGCATTTT
CASSYPGTADQPQHF
>TRBV9|TRBJ1-1|.|.
TGTGCCAGCAGCGCCCCACCTGGGGCGTCGAACACTGAAGCTTTCTTT
CASSAPPGASNTEAFF
>TRBV5-1|TRBJ1-2|TRBD1|.
TGCGCCAGCAGCCCCGACAGGGTCTATGGCTACACCTTC
CASSPDRVYGYTF
>TRBV11-1|TRBJ2-6|.|once
TGTGCCAGCAGCTTACGGACATTCCCTGGGGCCAACGTCCTGACTTTC
CASSLRTFPGANVLTF
>TRBV5-8|TRBJ1-1|.|.
TGTGCCAGCAGCTTGGGCAGGGGTCGGCTGAACACTGAAGCTTTCTTT
CASSLGRGRLNTEAFF
>TRBV6-5|TRBJ1-1|.|.
TGTGCCAGCAGTTACGTTTGGGGGCCGGGGGGCACTGAAGCTTTCTTT
CASSYVWGPGGTEAFF
>TRBV19|TRBJ2-3|TRBD2|.
TGTGCCAGTAGCGAAGGGACTAGCTGGAGCACAGATACGCAGTATTTT
CASSEGTSWSTDTQYF
>TRBV5-1|TRBJ2-7|TRBD1|.
TGCGCCAGCAGCCCCACGGGACAGGTAGCCTACGAGCAGTACTTC
CASSPTGQVAYEQYF
>TRBV30|TRBJ1-5|.|.
TGTGCCTGGAGTGATGGGAGCCGACAGGTAAAGCATTTT
CAWSDGSRQVKHF
>TRBV6-5|TRBJ1-1|.|medium-sized
TGTGCCAGCAGTCGACAGAACACTGAAGCTTTCTTT
CASSRQNTEAFF
>TRBV7-2|TRBJ2-1|TRBD2|.
TGTGCCAGCAGCTTAGCCCGGACTAGTAATTACAATGAGCAGTTCTTC
CASSLARTSNYNEQFF
>TRBV5-6|TRBJ2-7|.|.
TGTGCCAGCAGCTTTAGTGGAGGGACCTACGAGCAGTACTTC
CASSFSGGTYEQYF
>TRBV4-1|TRBJ2-5|TRBD1|.
TGCGCCAGCAGCCCGGGACAGTCGGTGGAGACCCAGTACTTC
CASSPGQSVETQYF
>TRBV6-5|TRBJ2-1|.|.
TGTGCCAGCAGGTTAAGGACAGGCGGGGAATATGAGCAGTTCTTC
CASRLRTGGEYEQFF
>TRBV29-1|TRBJ2-5|.|.
TGCAGCGTTGAAACGGCAAGGGGGGGGCCTAGAGAGACCCAGTACTTC
CSVETARGGPRETQYF
>TRBV5-4|TRBJ2-4|TRBD1|.
TGTGCCAGCAGCCAAGGACAGGCCGTAGCCAAAAACATTCAGTACTTC
CASSQGQAVAKNIQYF
>TRBV27|TRBJ2-7|.|.
TGTGCCAGCAGTTTTTCAGGGGTAGAGCAGTACTTC
CASSFSGVEQYF
>TRBV19|TRBJ2-1|.|.
TGTGCCAGTAGTATTAGCTCCTACAATGAGCAGTTCTTC
CASSISSYNEQFF
>TRBV9|TRBJ1-1|.|.
TGTGCCAGCAGTAGAGGGTGGAACACTGAAGCTTTCTTT
CASSRGWNTEAFF
>TRBV2|TRBJ1-1|TRBD1|.
TGTGCCAGCAGTGGGTTTTGGGACAGATTT
CASSGFWDRF